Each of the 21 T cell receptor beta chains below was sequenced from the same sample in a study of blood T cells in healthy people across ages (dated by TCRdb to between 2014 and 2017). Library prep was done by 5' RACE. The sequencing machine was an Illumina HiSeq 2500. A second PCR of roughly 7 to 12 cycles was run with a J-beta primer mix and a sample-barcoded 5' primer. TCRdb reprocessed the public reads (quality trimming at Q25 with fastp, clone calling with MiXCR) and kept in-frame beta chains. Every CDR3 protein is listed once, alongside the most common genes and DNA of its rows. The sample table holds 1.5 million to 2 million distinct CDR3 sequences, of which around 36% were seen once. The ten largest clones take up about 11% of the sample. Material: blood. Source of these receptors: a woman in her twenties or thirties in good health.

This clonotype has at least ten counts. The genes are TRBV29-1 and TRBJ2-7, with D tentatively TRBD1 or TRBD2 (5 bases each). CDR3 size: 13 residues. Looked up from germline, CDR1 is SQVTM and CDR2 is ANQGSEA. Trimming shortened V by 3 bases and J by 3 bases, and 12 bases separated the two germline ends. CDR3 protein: CSVEETGGYEQYF. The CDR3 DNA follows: TGCAGCGTTGAGGAAACAGGAGGCTACGAGCAGTACTTC.

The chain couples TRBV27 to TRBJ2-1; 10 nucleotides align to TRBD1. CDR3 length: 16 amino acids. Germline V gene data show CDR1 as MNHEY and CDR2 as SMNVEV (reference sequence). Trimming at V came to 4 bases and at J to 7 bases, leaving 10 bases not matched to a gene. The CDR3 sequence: CASSYPTGTGVNEQFF. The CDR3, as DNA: TGTGCCAGCAGTTACCCTACCGGGACAGGGGTTAATGAGCAGTTCTTC.

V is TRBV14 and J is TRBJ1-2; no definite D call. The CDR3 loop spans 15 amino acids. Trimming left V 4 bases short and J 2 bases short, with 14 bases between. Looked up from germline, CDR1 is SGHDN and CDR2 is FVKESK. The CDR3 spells CASSRSAAVNYGYTF. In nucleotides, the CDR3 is TGTGCCAGCAGCCGATCGGCAGCCGTAAACTATGGCTACACCTTC.

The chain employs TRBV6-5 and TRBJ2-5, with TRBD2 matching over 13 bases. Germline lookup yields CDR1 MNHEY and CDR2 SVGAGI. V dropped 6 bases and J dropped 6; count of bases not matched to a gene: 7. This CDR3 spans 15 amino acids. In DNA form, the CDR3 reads TGTGCCAGCAGGCCCGCGACTAGCGGGAGGCAGACCCAGTACTTC. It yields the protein CASRPATSGRQTQYF.

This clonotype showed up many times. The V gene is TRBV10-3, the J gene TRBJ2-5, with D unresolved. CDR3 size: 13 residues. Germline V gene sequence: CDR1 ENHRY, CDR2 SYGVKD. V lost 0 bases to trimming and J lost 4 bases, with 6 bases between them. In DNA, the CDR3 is TGTGCCATCAGTGAGTCTAACGGAGAGACCCAGTACTTC. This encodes CAISESNGETQYF.

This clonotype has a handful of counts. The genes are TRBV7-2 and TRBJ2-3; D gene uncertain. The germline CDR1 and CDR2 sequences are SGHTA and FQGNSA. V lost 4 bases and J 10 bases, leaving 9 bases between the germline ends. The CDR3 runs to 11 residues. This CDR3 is CASSSQSAQYF. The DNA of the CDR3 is TGTGCCAGCAGCTCCCAATCCGCGCAGTATTTT.

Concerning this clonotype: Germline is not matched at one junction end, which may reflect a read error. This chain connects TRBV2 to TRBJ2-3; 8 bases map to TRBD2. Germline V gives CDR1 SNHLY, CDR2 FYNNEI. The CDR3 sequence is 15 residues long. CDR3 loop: CASSKRDSRGDMQYF. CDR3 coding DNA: TGTGCCAGCAGTAAACGGGACTCGCGGGGGGATATGCAGTATTTT.

For the CDR3, the DNA is TGTGCCAGCAGCTTACGGGCTACCACTAGCACAGATACGCAGTATTTT. This gives the protein CASSLRATTSTDTQYF. The rearrangement uses TRBV7-9 and TRBJ2-3, with no clear D. V gave up 2 bases and J gave up 0 bases, with 12 bases separating them. The CDR3 is 16 residues long. The germline CDR1 and CDR2 sequences are SEHNR and FQNEAQ (reference sequence).

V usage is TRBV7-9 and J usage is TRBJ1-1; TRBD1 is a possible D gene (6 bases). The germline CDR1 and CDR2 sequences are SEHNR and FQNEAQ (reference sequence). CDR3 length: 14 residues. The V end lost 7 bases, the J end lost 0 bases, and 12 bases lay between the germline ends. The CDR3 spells CASTLRTVNTEAFF. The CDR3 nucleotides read TGTGCCAGCACCCTGAGGACAGTGAACACTGAAGCTTTCTTT.

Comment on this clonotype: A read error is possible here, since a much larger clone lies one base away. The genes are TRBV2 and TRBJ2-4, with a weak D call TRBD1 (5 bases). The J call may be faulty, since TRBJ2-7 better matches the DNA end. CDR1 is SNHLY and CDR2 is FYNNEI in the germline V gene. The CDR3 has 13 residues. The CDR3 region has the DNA TGTGCCAGCAGAGGGGAAAGCTCCTACGAGCAGTACTTC. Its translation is CASRGESSYEQYF.

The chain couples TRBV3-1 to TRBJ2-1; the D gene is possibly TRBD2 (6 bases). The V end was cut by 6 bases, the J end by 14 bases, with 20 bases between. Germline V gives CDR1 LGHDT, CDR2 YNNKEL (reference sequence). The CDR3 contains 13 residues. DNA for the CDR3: TGTGCCAGCAGTCACCGGGGACTTGGAGGGGAGTTCTTC. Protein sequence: CASSHRGLGGEFF.

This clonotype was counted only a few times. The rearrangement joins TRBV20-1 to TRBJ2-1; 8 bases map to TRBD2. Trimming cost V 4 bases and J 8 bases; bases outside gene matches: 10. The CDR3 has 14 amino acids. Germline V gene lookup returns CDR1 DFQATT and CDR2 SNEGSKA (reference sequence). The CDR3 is CSAKSSGRGDEQFF. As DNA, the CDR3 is TGCAGTGCTAAATCCAGCGGGAGAGGGGATGAGCAGTTCTTC.

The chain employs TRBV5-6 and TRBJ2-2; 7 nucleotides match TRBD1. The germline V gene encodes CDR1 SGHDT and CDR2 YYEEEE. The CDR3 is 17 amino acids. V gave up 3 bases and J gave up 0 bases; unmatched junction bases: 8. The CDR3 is CASSSTDRVTNTGELFF. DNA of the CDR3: TGTGCCAGCAGCTCAACTGACAGGGTAACGAACACCGGGGAGCTGTTTTTT.

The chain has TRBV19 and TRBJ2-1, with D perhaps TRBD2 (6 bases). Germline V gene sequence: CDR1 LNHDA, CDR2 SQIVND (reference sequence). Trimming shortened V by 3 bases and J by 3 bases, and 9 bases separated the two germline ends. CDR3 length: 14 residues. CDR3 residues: CASSITGSYNEQFF. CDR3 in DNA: TGTGCCAGTAGTATTACCGGGAGCTACAATGAGCAGTTCTTC.

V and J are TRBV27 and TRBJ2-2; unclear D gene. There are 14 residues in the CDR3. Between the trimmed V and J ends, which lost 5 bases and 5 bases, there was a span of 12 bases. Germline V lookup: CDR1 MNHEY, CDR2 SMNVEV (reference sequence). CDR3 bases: TGTGCCAGCAGTCCTATCCGGTTGACCGGGGAGCTGTTTTTT. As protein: CASSPIRLTGELFF.

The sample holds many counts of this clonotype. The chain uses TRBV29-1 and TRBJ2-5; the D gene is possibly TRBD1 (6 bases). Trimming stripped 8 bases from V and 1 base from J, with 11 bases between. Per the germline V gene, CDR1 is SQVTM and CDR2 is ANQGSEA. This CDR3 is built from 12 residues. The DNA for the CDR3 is TGCAGCTCGACAGGCGCCCAAGAGACCCAGTACTTC. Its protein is CSSTGAQETQYF. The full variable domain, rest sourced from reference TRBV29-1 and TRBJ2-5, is SAVISQKPSRDICQRGTSLTIQCQVDSQVTMMFWYRQQPGQSLTLIATANQGSEATYESGFVIDKFPISRPNLTFSTLTVSNMSPEDSSIYLCSSTGAQETQYFGPGTRLLVL.

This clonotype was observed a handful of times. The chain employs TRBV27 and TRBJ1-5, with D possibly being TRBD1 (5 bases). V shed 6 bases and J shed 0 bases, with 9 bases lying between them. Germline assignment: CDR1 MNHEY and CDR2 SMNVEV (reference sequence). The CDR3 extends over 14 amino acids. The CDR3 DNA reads TGTGCCAGCAGGGACACTTATAGCAATCAGCCCCAGCATTTT. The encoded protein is CASRDTYSNQPQHF.

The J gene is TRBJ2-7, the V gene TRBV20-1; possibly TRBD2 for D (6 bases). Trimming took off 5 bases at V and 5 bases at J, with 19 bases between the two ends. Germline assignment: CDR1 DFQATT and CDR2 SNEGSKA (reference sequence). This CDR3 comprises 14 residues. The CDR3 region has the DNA TGCAGTGCTGCCGTTGGGGGGACTCGGGACGAGCAGTACTTC. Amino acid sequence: CSAAVGGTRDEQYF.

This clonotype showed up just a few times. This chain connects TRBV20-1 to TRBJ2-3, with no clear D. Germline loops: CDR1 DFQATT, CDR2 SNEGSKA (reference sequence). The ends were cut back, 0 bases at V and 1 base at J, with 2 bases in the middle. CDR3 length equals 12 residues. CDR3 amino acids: CSARDGTDTQYF. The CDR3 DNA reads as TGCAGTGCTAGAGATGGCACAGATACGCAGTATTTT.

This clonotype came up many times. The CDR3 DNA follows: TGTGCCAGCAGTGCCGGATTCTACGAGCAGTACTTC. Translating it yields CASSAGFYEQYF. This chain links TRBV2 with TRBJ2-7; D is ambiguous. Germline-derived CDR1 and CDR2 are SNHLY and FYNNEI. The ends were cut back, 4 bases at V and 3 bases at J, with 7 bases in the middle. There are 12 residues in the CDR3. Using reference TRBV2 and TRBJ2-7 for the parts outside the CDR3, the full variable domain is EPEVTQTPSHQVTQMGQEVILRCVPISNHLYFYWYRQILGQKVEFLVSFYNNEISEKSEIFDDQFSVERPDGSNFTLKIRSTKLEDSAMYFCASSAGFYEQYFGPGTRLTVT.

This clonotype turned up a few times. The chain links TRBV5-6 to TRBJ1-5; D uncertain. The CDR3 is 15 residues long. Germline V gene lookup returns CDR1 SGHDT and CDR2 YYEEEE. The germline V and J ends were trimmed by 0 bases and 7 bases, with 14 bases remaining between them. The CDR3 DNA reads TGTGCCAGCAGCTTGGGGGCCTCGATGTACCAGCCCCAGCATTTT. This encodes CASSLGASMYQPQHF. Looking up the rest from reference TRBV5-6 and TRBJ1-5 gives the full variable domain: DAGVTQSPTHLIKTRGQQVTLRCSPKSGHDTVSWYQQALGQGPQFIFQYYEEEERQRGNFPDRFSGHQFPNYSSELNVNALLLGDSALYLCASSLGASMYQPQHFGDGTRLSIL.